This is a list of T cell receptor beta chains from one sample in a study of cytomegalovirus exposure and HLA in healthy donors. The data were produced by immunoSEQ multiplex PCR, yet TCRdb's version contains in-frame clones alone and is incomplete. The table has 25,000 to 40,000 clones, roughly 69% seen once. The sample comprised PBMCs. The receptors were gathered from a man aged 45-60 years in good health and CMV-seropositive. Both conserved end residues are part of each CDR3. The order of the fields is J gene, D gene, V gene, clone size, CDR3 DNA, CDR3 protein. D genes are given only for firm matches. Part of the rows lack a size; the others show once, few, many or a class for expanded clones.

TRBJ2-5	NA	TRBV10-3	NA	TGTGCCATCAGTGTCGGGGGAGGCCAAGAGACCCAGTACTTC	CAISVGGGQETQYF
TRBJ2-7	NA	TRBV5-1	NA	TGCGCCAGCAGCAAAGCTGGCGAGCAGTACTTC	CASSKAGEQYF
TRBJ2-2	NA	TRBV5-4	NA	TGTGCCAGCAGCTTGGGACTAGAGAACACCGGGGAGCTGTTTTTT	CASSLGLENTGELFF
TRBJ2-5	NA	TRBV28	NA	TGTGCCAGCAGTTTAATGAAGAGTCAAGAGACCCAGTACTTC	CASSLMKSQETQYF
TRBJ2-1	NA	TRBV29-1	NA	TGCAGCGTCGAAGCTCCTAGCTCCTACAATGAGCAGTTCTTC	CSVEAPSSYNEQFF
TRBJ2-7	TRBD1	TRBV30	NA	TGTGCCTGGAGACAGGGGCTTTCCTCCTACGAGCAGTACTTC	CAWRQGLSSYEQYF
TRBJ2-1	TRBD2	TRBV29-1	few	TGCAGCGTTGATGACGGGGGGGCTCGAGAGCAGTTCTTC	CSVDDGGAREQFF
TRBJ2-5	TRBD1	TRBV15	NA	TGTGCCACCAGCAGACAAACAGGGGCGGGAGAGACCCAGTACTTC	CATSRQTGAGETQYF
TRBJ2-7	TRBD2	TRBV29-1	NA	TGCAGCGTCCAGGGACTAGCGGGAGGGCCTCTCCACGAGCAGTACTTC	CSVQGLAGGPLHEQYF
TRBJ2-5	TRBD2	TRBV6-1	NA	TGTGCCAGCAGTGACACCGGGACTAGCGGTCAAGAGACCCAGTACTTC	CASSDTGTSGQETQYF
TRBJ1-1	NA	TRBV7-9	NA	TGTGCCAGCAGCTTCCCCCTGGGCTCTGAAGCTTTCTTT	CASSFPLGSEAFF
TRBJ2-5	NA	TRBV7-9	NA	TGTGCCAGCAGCTCCGACAGTAGACAAGAGACCCAGTACTTC	CASSSDSRQETQYF
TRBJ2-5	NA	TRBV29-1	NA	TGCAGCGTCCTCGTAGCGGAGAAAGAGACCCAGTACTTC	CSVLVAEKETQYF
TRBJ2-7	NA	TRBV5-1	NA	TGCGCCAGCAGCTTGACAGAAACCTACGAGCAGTACTTC	CASSLTETYEQYF
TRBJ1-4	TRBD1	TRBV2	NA	TGTGCCAGCCTCGGGACAGGGCAAGGGGAAAAACTGTTTTTT	CASLGTGQGEKLFF
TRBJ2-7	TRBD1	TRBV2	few	TGTGCCAGCAAGGGACAGGATTACGAGCAGTACTTC	CASKGQDYEQYF
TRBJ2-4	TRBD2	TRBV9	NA	TGTGCCAGCAGCGTAGGAGCGGGGGGGCCGGTGGGAAACATTCAGTACTTC	CASSVGAGGPVGNIQYF
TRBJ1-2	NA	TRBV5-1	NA	TGCGCCAGCAGCTTGTCCGGGAACGATGGCTACACCTTC	CASSLSGNDGYTF
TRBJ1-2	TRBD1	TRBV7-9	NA	TGTGCCAGCAGCCCTCTGACAGGGGGAAGCTATGGCTACACCTTC	CASSPLTGGSYGYTF
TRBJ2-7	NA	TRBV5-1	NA	TGCGCCAGCAGTTTCGACATCTCCTACGAGCAGTACTTC	CASSFDISYEQYF
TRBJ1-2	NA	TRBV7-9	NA	TGTGCCAGCAGCTCTCGGGACATGGACTATGGCTACACCTTC	CASSSRDMDYGYTF
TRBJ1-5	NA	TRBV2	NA	TGTGCCAGCAGTGAAGCCCAGGGTTATAGCAATCAGCCCCAGCATTTT	CASSEAQGYSNQPQHF
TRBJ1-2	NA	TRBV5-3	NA	TGTGCCAGAAAAGGGAGAGGCGGCTACACCTTC	CARKGRGGYTF
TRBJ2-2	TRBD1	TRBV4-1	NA	TGCGCCAGCAGCCAAGAGGACAGGGGTGGTAGGGAGCTGTTTTTT	CASSQEDRGGRELFF
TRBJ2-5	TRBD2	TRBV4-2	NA	TGTGCCAGCAGCCAAGCCGGGACTAGCGGGAAAGAGACCCAGTACTTC	CASSQAGTSGKETQYF
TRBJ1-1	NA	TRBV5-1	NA	TGCGCCAGCAGCTTGGGCGGGGCTGGGACTGAAGCTTTCTTT	CASSLGGAGTEAFF
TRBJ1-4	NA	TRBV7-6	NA	TGTGCCAGCAGCTCCCGACAGGACGCAACTAATGAAAAACTGTTTTTT	CASSSRQDATNEKLFF
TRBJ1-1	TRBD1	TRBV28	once	TGTGCCAGCAGGGCGACAGGGGGGACTGAAGCTTTCTTT	CASRATGGTEAFF
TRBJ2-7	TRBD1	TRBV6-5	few	TGTGCCAGCAGTTTAACAGGGGGATCCTACGAGCAGTACTTC	CASSLTGGSYEQYF
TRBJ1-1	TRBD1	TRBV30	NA	TGTGCCTGGAACACGGACAGGGAAAATGAAGCTTTCTTT	CAWNTDRENEAFF
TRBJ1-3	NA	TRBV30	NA	TGTGCCCGGAGTGTATTGCGTACCATATATTTT	CARSVLRTIYF
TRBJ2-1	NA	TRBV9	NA	TGTGCCAGCAGCGTAGTTGAGGGCCTGCCTTACAATGAGCAGTTCTTC	CASSVVEGLPYNEQFF
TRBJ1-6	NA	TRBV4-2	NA	TGTGCCAGCAGCCAAGATCCGAGCTCCTATAATTCACCCCTCCACTTT	CASSQDPSSYNSPLHF
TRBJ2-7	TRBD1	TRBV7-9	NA	TGTGCCAGCAGCTTAGAATGGGGGACAGGGTACGAGCAGTACTTC	CASSLEWGTGYEQYF
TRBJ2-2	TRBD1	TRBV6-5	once	TGTGCCAGCAGGAACCGGGACAGGGGGGCCGGGGAGCTGTTTTTT	CASRNRDRGAGELFF
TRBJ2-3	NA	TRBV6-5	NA	TGTGCCAGCAGTCAGACTAGGGGACAGGATACGCAGTATTTT	CASSQTRGQDTQYF
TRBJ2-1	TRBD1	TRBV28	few	TGTGCCAGCAGCAGGGACAGGGGATACAATGAGCAGTTCTTC	CASSRDRGYNEQFF
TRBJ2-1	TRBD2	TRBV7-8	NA	TGTGCCAGCAGCCTGACTAGCGGAACCTACAATGAGCAGTTCTTC	CASSLTSGTYNEQFF
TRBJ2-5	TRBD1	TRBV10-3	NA	TGTGCCATCAGTCGGACAGGGTACGAGACCCAGTACTTC	CAISRTGYETQYF
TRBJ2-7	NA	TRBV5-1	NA	TGCGCCAGCAGCTTGGGAGGGCATCGAGGGGAGCAGTACTTC	CASSLGGHRGEQYF
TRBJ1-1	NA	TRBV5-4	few	TGTGCCAGCAGCACCCCGAGGTCCTCTGAAGCTTTCTTT	CASSTPRSSEAFF
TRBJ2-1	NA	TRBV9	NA	TGTGCCAGCAGCAAGCGTCGGGGGAGCTCCTACAATGAGCAGTTCTTC	CASSKRRGSSYNEQFF
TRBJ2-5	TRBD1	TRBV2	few	TGTGCCAGCAGCAAGCGGACAGGGTTCGGGGAGACCCAGTACTTC	CASSKRTGFGETQYF
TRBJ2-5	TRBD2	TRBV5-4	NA	TGTGCCAGCAGGGGCGGGAGTCTGGAGACCCAGTACTTC	CASRGGSLETQYF
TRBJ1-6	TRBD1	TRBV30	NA	TGTGCCTGGAGTGGGGACAGGGAGAATTCACCCCTCCACTTT	CAWSGDRENSPLHF
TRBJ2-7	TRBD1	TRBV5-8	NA	TGTGCCAGCAGCTTGGTGGGGACAGGGGACTACGAGCAGTACTTC	CASSLVGTGDYEQYF
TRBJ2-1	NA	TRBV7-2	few	TGTGCCAGCAGCTTAAGTAGCGGTCAGTACAATGAGCAGTTCTTC	CASSLSSGQYNEQFF
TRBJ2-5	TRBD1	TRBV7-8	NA	TGTGCCAGCAGCTTTGGACAGGGGGCATCAGAGACCCAGTACTTC	CASSFGQGASETQYF
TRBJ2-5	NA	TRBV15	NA	TGTGCCACCAGCAACCCCGCCGCGGGAGAGACCCAGTACTTC	CATSNPAAGETQYF
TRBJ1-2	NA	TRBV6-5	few	TGTGCCAGCAGTTATATGGAGGGGTATGGCTACACCTTC	CASSYMEGYGYTF
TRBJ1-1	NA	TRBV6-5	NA	TGTGCCAGCAGTTATGTCTTCAACACTGAAGCTTTCTTT	CASSYVFNTEAFF
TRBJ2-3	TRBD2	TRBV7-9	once	TGTGCCATGACTAGCGGGGTAACAGATACGCAGTATTTT	CAMTSGVTDTQYF
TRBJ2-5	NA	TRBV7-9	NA	TGTGCCAGCAGCTTATCAGGGTTTTCAGCCACCCAGTACTTC	CASSLSGFSATQYF
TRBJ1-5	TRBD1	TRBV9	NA	TGTGCCAGCAGCCACGGACAGGGGGATCAGCCCCAGCATTTT	CASSHGQGDQPQHF
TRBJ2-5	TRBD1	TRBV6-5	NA	TGTGCCAGCAGTTACGCCGGGACAGGGGGAAAGACCCAGTACTTC	CASSYAGTGGKTQYF
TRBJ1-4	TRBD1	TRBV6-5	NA	TGTGCCAGCAGTTACTGGACAGGGCGGCGGGAAAAACTGTTTTTT	CASSYWTGRREKLFF
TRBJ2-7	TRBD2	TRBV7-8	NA	TGTGCCAGCAGCTTAAGGGCTAGCGGGGGGACCTACGAGCAGTACTTC	CASSLRASGGTYEQYF
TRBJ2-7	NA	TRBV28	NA	TGTGCCAGCAGTTCGGGGTGGATAGACGAGCAGTACTTC	CASSSGWIDEQYF